This T cell receptor (beta chain) was retrieved from a study of shared clonotypes between healthy human individuals. Adults of Caucasian background living in Nashville, Tennessee made up all donors. The CDR3 totals 13 residues. Trimming stripped 8 bases from V and 1 base from J, with 8 bases between. TCRdb's copy holds only in-frame clones and misses some; the assay was immunoSEQ multiplex PCR. This table holds approximately 1.4 million clones, 95% to 99% found once. V and J are TRBV23-1 and TRBJ2-2, with D maybe TRBD1 (5 bases). TRBV23-1 is identified as an open reading frame with a role that is uncertain. The specimen sequenced was naive CD4+ T cells sorted from blood. The sample's subset: CD45RA+ positively selected. This TCR was recovered from a man aged 25-40 years in good health. CDR3 amino acids: CASGQGNTGELFF. The DNA of the CDR3 is TGCGCCAGCGGGCAGGGGAACACCGGGGAGCTGTTTTTT.